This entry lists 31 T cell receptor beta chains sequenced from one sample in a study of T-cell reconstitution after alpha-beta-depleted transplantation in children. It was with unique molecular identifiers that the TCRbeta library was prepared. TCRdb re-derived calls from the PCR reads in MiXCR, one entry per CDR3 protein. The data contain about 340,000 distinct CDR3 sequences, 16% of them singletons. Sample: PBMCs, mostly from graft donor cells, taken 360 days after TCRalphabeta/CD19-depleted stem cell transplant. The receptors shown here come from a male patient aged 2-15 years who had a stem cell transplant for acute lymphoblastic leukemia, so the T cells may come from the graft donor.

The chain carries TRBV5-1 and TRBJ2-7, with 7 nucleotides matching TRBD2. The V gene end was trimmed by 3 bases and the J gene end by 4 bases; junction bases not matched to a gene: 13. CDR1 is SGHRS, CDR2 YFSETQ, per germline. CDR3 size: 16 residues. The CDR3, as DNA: TGCGCCAGCAGCTCCGGGACCGGGACTACAGATTACGAGCAGTACTTC. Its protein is CASSSGTGTTDYEQYF.

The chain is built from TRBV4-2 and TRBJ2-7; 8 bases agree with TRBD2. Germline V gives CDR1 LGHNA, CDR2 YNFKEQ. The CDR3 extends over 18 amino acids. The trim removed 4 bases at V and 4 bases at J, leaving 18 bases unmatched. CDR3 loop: CASSLGAASGRIIYEQYF. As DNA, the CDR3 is TGTGCCAGCAGCCTAGGGGCCGCTAGCGGGCGAATAATTTACGAGCAGTACTTC.

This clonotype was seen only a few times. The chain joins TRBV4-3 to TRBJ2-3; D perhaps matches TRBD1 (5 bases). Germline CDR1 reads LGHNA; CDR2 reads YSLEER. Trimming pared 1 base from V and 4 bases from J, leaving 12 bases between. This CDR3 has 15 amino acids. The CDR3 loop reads CASSQAPLGADTQYF. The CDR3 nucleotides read TGCGCCAGCAGCCAAGCACCCCTAGGGGCAGATACGCAGTATTTT.

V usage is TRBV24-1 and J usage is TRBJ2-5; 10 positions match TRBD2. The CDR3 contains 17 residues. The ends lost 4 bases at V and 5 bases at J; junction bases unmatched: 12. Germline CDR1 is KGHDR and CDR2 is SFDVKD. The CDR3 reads CATSDPAEREGVETQYF. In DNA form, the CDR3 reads TGTGCCACCAGTGACCCAGCGGAGCGGGAGGGCGTCGAGACCCAGTACTTC.

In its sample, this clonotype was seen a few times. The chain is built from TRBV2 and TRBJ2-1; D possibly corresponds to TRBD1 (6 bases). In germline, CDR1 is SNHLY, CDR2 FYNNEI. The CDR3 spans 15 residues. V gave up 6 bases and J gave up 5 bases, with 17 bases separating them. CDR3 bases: TGTGCCAGCAGGGAATTGACAGGACGAAACAATGAGCAGTTCTTC. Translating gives CASRELTGRNNEQFF.

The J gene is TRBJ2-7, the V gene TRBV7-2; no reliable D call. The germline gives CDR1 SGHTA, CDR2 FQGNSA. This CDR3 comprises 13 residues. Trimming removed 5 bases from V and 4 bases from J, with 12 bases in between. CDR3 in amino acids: CASSPRVGYEQYF. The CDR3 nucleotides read TGTGCCAGCAGCCCCCGGGTCGGTTACGAGCAGTACTTC.

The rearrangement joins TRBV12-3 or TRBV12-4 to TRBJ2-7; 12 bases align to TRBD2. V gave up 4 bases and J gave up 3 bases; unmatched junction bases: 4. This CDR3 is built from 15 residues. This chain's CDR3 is CASSSSGRDGYEQYF. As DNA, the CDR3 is TGTGCCAGCAGTTCTAGCGGGAGGGACGGCTACGAGCAGTACTTC.

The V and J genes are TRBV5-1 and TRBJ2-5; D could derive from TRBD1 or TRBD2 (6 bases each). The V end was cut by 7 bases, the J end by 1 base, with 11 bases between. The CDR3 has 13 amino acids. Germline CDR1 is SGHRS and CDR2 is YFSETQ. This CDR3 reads CASASGAQETQYF. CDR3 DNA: TGCGCCAGCGCATCGGGGGCCCAAGAGACCCAGTACTTC.

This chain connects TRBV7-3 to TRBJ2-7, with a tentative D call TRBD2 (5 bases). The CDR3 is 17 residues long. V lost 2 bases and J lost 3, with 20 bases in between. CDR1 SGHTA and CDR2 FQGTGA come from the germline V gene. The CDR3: CASSLCSAGIQLYEQYF. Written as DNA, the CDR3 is TGTGCCAGCAGCTTATGTTCCGCCGGGATTCAACTCTACGAGCAGTACTTC.

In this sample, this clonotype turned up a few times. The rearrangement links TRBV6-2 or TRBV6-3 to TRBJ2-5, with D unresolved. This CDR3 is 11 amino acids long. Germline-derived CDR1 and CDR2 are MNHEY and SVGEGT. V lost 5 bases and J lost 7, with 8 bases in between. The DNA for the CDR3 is TGTGCCAGCAGTGCCCTCGGGACCCAGTACTTC. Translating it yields CASSALGTQYF.

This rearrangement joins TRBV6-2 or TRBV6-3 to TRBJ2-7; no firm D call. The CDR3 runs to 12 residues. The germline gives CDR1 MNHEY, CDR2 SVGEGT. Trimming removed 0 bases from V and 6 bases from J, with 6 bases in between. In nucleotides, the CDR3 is TGTGCCAGCAGTTACTCGATACTCGAGCAGTACTTC. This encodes CASSYSILEQYF.

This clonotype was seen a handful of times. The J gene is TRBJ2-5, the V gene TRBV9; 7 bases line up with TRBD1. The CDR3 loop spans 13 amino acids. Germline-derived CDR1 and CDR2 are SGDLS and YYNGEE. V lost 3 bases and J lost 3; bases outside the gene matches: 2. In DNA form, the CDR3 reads TGTGCCAGCAGCGGACAGGGTGAAGAGACCCAGTACTTC. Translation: CASSGQGEETQYF. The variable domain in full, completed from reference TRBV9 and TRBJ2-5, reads DSGVTQTPKHLITATGQRVTLRCSPRSGDLSVYWYQQSLDQGLQFLIQYYNGEERAKGNILERFSAQQFPDLHSELNLSSLELGDSALYFCASSGQGEETQYFGPGTRLLVL.

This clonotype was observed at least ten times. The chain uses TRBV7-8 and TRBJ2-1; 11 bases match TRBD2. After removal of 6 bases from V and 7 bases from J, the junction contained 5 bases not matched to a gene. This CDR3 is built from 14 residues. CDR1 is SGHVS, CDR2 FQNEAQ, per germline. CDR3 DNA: TGTGCCAGCAGACTAGCGGGGGTTGGGAATGAGCAGTTCTTC. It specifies CASRLAGVGNEQFF. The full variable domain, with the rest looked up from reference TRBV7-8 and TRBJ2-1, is GAGVSQSPRYKVAKRGQDVALRCDPISGHVSLFWYQQALGQGPEFLTYFQNEAQLDKSGLPSDRFFAERPEGSVSTLKIQRTQQEDSAVYLCASRLAGVGNEQFFGPGTRLTVL.

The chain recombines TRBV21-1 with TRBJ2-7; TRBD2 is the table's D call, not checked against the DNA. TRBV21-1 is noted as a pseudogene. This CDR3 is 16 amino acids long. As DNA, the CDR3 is TGTGCCAGCACTTACGGGGAGACTAGCGGAAACTACGAGCAGTACTTC. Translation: CASTYGETSGNYEQYF.

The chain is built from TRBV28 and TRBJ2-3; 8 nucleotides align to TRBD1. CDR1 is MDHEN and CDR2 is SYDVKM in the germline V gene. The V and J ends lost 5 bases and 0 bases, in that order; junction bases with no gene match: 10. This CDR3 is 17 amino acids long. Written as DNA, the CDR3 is TGTGCCAGCAGTGGACAGGGACACTATACAAGCACAGATACGCAGTATTTT. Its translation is CASSGQGHYTSTDTQYF.

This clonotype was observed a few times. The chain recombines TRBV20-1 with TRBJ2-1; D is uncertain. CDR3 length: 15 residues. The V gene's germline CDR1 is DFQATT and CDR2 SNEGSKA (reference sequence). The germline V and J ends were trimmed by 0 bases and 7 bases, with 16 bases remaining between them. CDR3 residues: CSAREAAARLNEQFF. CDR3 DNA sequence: TGCAGTGCTAGAGAGGCAGCTGCCCGCCTTAATGAGCAGTTCTTC.

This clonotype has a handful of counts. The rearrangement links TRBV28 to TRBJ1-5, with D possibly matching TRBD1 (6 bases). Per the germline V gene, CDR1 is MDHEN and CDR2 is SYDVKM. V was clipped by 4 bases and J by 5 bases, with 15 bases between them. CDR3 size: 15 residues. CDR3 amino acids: CASSSGDRIYQPQHF. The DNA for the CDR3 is TGTGCCAGCAGTTCCGGCGACAGGATCTATCAGCCCCAGCATTTT.

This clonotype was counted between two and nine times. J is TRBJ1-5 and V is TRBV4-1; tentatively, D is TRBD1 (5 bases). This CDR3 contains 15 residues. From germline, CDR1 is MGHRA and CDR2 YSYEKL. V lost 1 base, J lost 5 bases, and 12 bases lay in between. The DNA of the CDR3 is TGCGCCAGCAGCCAAGGGGCGGGACCTGATCAGCCCCAGCATTTT. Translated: CASSQGAGPDQPQHF.

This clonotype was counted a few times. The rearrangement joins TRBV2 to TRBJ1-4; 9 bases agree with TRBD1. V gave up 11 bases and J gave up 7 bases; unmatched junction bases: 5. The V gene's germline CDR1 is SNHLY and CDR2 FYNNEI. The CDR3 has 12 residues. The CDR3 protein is CAGSDRGEKLFF. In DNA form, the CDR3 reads TGTGCCGGGTCGGACAGGGGTGAAAAACTGTTTTTT.

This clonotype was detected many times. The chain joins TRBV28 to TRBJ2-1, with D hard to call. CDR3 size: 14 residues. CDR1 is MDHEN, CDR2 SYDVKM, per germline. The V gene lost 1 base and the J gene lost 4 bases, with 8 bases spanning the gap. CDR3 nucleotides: TGTGCCAGCAGTTTATTACCCTTTTACAATGAGCAGTTCTTC. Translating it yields CASSLLPFYNEQFF.

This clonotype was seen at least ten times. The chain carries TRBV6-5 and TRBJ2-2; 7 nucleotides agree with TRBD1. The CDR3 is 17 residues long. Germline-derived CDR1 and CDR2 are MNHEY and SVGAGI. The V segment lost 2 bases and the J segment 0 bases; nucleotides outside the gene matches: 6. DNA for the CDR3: TGTGCCAGCAGTTACGAAATTGGGACAGCGAACACCGGGGAGCTGTTTTTT. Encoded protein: CASSYEIGTANTGELFF.

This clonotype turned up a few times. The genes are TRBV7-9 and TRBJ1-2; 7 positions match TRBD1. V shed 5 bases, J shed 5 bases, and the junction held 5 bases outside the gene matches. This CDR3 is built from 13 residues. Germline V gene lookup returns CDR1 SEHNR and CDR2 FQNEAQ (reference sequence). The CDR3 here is CASSKDRWYGYTF. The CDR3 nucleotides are TGTGCCAGCAGCAAGGACAGGTGGTATGGCTACACCTTC.

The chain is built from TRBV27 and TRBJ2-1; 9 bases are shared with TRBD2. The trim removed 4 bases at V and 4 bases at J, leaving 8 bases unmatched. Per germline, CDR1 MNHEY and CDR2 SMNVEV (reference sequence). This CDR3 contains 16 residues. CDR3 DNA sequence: TGTGCCAGCAGTTCGACTAGCGGAGTCATTTACAATGAGCAGTTCTTC. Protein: CASSSTSGVIYNEQFF.

CDR3 sequence: CASAGGQSPDGYTF. The CDR3 DNA sequence: TGTGCCAGTGCGGGGGGGCAGTCCCCCGATGGCTACACCTTC. This chain links TRBV28 with TRBJ1-2; TRBD1 is a possible D gene (6 bases). The V and J ends lost 9 bases and 6 bases respectively, with 20 bases between them. Germline loops: CDR1 MDHEN, CDR2 SYDVKM. The CDR3 sequence is 14 residues long.

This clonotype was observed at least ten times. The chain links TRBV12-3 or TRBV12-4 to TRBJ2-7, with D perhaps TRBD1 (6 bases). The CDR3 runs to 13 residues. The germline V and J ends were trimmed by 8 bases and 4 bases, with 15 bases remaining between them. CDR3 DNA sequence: TGTGCCAGCGGATGGACAGCCTATTACGAGCAGTACTTC. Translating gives CASGWTAYYEQYF.

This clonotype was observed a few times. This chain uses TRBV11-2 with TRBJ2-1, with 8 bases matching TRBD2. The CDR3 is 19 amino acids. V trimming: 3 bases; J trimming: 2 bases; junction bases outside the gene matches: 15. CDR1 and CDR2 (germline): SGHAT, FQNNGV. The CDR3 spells CASSFRVRPGGLTYNEQFF. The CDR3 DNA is TGTGCCAGCAGCTTCAGGGTCCGGCCGGGAGGGCTAACCTACAATGAGCAGTTCTTC.

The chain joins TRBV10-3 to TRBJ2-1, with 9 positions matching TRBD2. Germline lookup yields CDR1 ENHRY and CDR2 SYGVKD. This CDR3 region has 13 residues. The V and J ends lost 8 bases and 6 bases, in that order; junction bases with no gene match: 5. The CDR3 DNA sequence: TGTGCCATCCGGGCGGGAGGGCTCAATGAGCAGTTCTTC. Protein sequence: CAIRAGGLNEQFF.

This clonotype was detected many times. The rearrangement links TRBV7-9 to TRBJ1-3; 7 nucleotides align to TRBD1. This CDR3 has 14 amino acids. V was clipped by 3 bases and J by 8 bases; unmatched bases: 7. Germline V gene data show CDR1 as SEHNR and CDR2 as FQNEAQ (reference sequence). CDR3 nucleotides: TGTGCCAGCAGCTTCTGGACAGGAGGAGACACCATATATTTT. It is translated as CASSFWTGGDTIYF.

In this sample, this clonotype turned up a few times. The CDR3 reads CASREGTDTQYF. DNA of the CDR3: TGTGCCAGCAGGGAGGGCACAGATACGCAGTATTTT. V usage is TRBV7-9 and J usage is TRBJ2-3, with D possibly being TRBD2 (5 bases). This CDR3 region has 12 residues. Deletions cut 6 bases from V and 1 base from J, with 5 bases between. Germline V gene data show CDR1 as SEHNR and CDR2 as FQNEAQ (reference sequence).

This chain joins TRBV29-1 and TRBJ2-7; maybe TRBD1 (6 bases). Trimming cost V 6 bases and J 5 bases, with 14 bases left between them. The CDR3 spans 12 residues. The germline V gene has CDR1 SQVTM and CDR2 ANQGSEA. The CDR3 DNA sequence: TGCAGCGTCCTGGGGGCTAACGACGAGCAGTACTTC. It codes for CSVLGANDEQYF.

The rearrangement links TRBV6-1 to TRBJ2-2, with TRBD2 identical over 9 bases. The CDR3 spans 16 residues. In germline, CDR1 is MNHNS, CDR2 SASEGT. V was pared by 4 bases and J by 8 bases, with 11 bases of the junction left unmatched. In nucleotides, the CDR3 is TGTGCCAGCAGTGCCCGGGATAGCGGGAGATCGGGGGAGCTGTTTTTT. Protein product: CASSARDSGRSGELFF.